This T cell receptor beta chain was recorded in a study of post-analysis software for immune sequencing data. Across the study: The disease courses covered relapsing-remitting, secondary progressive and progressive-relapsing multiple sclerosis.

V shed 7 bases and J shed 5 bases, with 15 bases lying between them. Germline values: CDR1 DFQATT, CDR2 SNEGSKA (reference sequence). The CDR3 is 13 amino acids. With regard to this clonotype: Its antigen remains unknown.

TCR beta cDNA libraries included unique molecular identifiers. Each sample of about 0.9 to 11 million input T cells yielded roughly 500,000 cDNA molecules, so each molecule approximated one T cell. TCRdb re-called the PCR reads with MiXCR, one entry per CDR3 protein. The sample lists about 770,000 distinct CDR3 sequences, around 45% occurring once. Study-wide results and caveats: Patients used about 5 TRBV segments, including TRBV5-6, TRBV5-1 and TRBV20-1, more often than controls. Samples from a shared batch, those prepared together, strongly co-clustered by F measure. The study found significantly lower normalized Chao1 diversity in multiple sclerosis patients than in controls.

The chain has TRBV20-1 and TRBJ1-5; the D gene is possibly TRBD1 (5 bases). This receptor was obtained from a girl aged 5-17 years with multiple sclerosis. The sequencing input was blood. The CDR3, as DNA: TGCAGTGTATCCAAGCAGGGCGATCAGCCCCAGCATTTT. The encoded protein is CSVSKQGDQPQHF.